Listed here are 32 T cell receptor beta chains from one sample, sequenced in a study of blood T cell repertoires in COVID-19. Profiled with immunoSEQ multiplex PCR; TCRdb holds only in-frame clones, not every one. Of 210,000 or so clones in the sample, 87% were seen once. Sequencing input: peripheral blood. Receptors originate from a middle-aged man with active or convalescent COVID-19.

The chain carries TRBV12-3 or TRBV12-4 and TRBJ1-1; D is undetermined. The CDR3 sequence is 13 residues long. V was trimmed by 6 bases and J by 1 base, leaving 9 bases between them. The CDR3 DNA sequence: TGTGCCAGCAGAGGGAGGACGAACACTGAAGCTTTCTTT. Its protein product is CASRGRTNTEAFF.

The chain has TRBV5-5 and TRBJ1-2; the D gene is possibly TRBD1 (5 bases). V was trimmed by 4 bases and J by 4 bases, leaving 17 bases between them. The CDR3 sequence is 15 residues long. Germline-derived CDR1 and CDR2 are SGHKS and YYEKEE (reference sequence). The CDR3 here is CASSHTDVDSYGYTF. Here the CDR3 DNA reads TGTGCCAGCAGCCATACCGACGTCGACAGCTATGGCTACACCTTC.

The V call is TRBV27, the J call TRBJ2-1, with TRBD2 matching over 7 bases. Germline CDR1 is MNHEY and CDR2 is SMNVEV (reference sequence). V lost 5 bases to trimming and J lost 4 bases; unmatched junction nucleotides: 14. The CDR3 spans 17 residues. This CDR3 reads CASSVLVAPGGYNEQFF. CDR3 coding DNA: TGTGCCAGCAGTGTATTGGTTGCCCCGGGGGGATACAATGAGCAGTTCTTC.

Remarks on this clone: Other DNA sequences in this specimen translate into the identical CDR3. DNA of the CDR3: TGCGCCAGCAGCTTGCAGAGCGGACCCCAAGAGACCCAGTACTTC. This codes for CASSLQSGPQETQYF. V usage is TRBV5-1 and J usage is TRBJ2-5; D is perhaps TRBD2 (5 bases). The length of the CDR3 is 15 residues. V lost 1 base and J 1 base, leaving 11 bases between the germline ends. Germline values: CDR1 SGHRS, CDR2 YFSETQ. The whole variable domain, filled in from reference TRBV5-1 and TRBJ2-5, reads KAGVTQTPRYLIKTRGQQVTLSCSPISGHRSVSWYQQTPGQGLQFLFEYFSETQRNKGNFPGRFSGRQFSNSRSEMNVSTLELGDSALYLCASSLQSGPQETQYFGPGTRLLVL.

The chain links TRBV5-6 to TRBJ1-1, with D unresolved. Germline V gene sequence: CDR1 SGHDT, CDR2 YYEEEE. This CDR3 has 16 residues. V was shortened by 1 base and J by 2 bases, with 15 bases between the two germline ends. CDR3 DNA sequence: TGTGCCAGCAGCTTGCGCCGGGAGCCGATAAACACTGAAGCTTTCTTT. Its protein product is CASSLRREPINTEAFF.

The chain uses TRBV11-2 and TRBJ1-3, with a weak D call TRBD1 (6 bases). The CDR3 totals 17 residues. CDR1 is SGHAT and CDR2 is FQNNGV in the germline V gene. V lost 5 bases and J 0 bases, leaving 17 bases between the germline ends. In nucleotides, the CDR3 is TGTGCCAGCAGCCCCCTTGGGGGCTCCAACTCTGGAAACACCATATATTTT. Translation: CASSPLGGSNSGNTIYF.

The CDR3 nucleotides are TGCGCCAGCAGCCTGGACAGGAGATCTGATGATGAAAAACTGTTTTTT. It is translated as CASSLDRRSDDEKLFF. The chain carries TRBV5-1 and TRBJ1-4; 7 positions agree with TRBD1. The V gene's germline CDR1 is SGHRS and CDR2 YFSETQ. J lost 6 bases, V lost 4 bases, and 12 bases had no gene match. The CDR3 consists of 16 residues.

The chain joins TRBV28 to TRBJ2-2; 8 bases are shared with TRBD1. From germline, CDR1 is MDHEN and CDR2 SYDVKM. The V gene end was trimmed by 6 bases and the J gene end by 2 bases; junction bases not matched to a gene: 8. This CDR3 has 16 residues. In DNA, the CDR3 is TGTGCCAGCAGCGCCCCCGGGACAGGAAACACCGGGGAGCTGTTTTTT. This sequence encodes CASSAPGTGNTGELFF.

This sequence joins TRBV10-2 and TRBJ2-2; possible D gene TRBD2, 6 bases. V shed 1 base and J shed 2 bases, with 8 bases lying between them. CDR3 size: 15 residues. The V gene's germline CDR1 is WSHSY and CDR2 SAAADI. The CDR3 region is CASSEWDSNTGELFF. The CDR3 region has the DNA TGCGCCAGCAGTGAGTGGGACTCAAACACCGGGGAGCTGTTTTTT.

This clone was counted a single time. The V and J genes are TRBV6-5 and TRBJ1-2, with TRBD1 as a possible D gene (5 bases). V lost 7 bases and J lost 8, with 17 bases in between. CDR3 length: 13 residues. The V gene's germline CDR1 is MNHEY and CDR2 SVGAGI. DNA for the CDR3: TGTGCCAGCACCCGGGGGACCCTATCGGGCTACACCTTC. Protein sequence: CASTRGTLSGYTF.

This chain links TRBV28 with TRBJ1-2, with D tentatively TRBD1 (6 bases). V lost 7 bases, J lost 3 bases, and 15 bases lay in between. This CDR3 contains 14 residues. Germline V gene sequence: CDR1 MDHEN, CDR2 SYDVKM. The CDR3 DNA follows: TGTGCCAGCACCCTGCTCGGACAGTACTATGGCTACACCTTC. Amino acids: CASTLLGQYYGYTF.

This chain joins TRBV19 and TRBJ1-1; TRBD1 matches at 9 bases. From germline, CDR1 is LNHDA and CDR2 SQIVND (reference sequence). V lost 5 bases, J lost 3 bases, and 13 bases stayed unmatched. The CDR3 length is 17 residues. The CDR3 spells CASSSGTGRYVHTEAFF. Written as DNA, the CDR3 is TGTGCCAGTAGTTCCGGGACAGGGAGGTATGTTCACACTGAAGCTTTCTTT.

The DNA of the CDR3 is TGTGCCAGCAGTTACTCGACAGGACCGAATCAGCCCCAGCATTTT. Protein product: CASSYSTGPNQPQHF. The chain uses TRBV6-5 and TRBJ1-5; D is perhaps TRBD1 (6 bases). CDR1 is MNHEY and CDR2 is SVGAGI in the germline V gene. V was trimmed by 0 bases and J by 4 bases, leaving 10 bases between them. The CDR3 sequence is 15 residues long.

The chain has TRBV7-8 and TRBJ1-5, with D unclear. The CDR3 has 13 residues. The germline gives CDR1 SGHVS, CDR2 FQNEAQ. Trimming cost V 5 bases and J 5 bases, with 10 bases left between them. The CDR3 loop is CASSDTSYQPQHF. The CDR3 nucleotides are TGTGCCAGCAGCGACACCTCCTATCAGCCCCAGCATTTT.

This sequence joins TRBV4-1 and TRBJ1-1; no clear D gene. V was cut by 0 bases and J by 0 bases, with 11 bases left in between. The CDR3 spans 16 residues. Germline V lookup: CDR1 MGHRA, CDR2 YSYEKL. The CDR3 bases are TGCGCCAGCAGCCAAGAGGCAGTTAAAATGAACACTGAAGCTTTCTTT. Translating it yields CASSQEAVKMNTEAFF.

The V call is TRBV19, the J call TRBJ2-7, with a tentative D call TRBD2 (5 bases). Trimming removed 8 bases from V and 5 bases from J, with 13 bases in between. CDR1 and CDR2 from the germline V gene are LNHDA and SQIVND (reference sequence). The CDR3 extends over 12 amino acids. The CDR3 region is CASRGISDEQYF. The CDR3 bases are TGTGCCAGTCGGGGAATAAGTGACGAGCAGTACTTC.

This rearrangement joins TRBV27 to TRBJ1-2, with D uncertain. Germline CDR1 and CDR2: MNHEY and SMNVEV (reference sequence). Trimming stripped 2 bases from V and 2 bases from J, with 6 bases between. The CDR3 runs to 13 residues. The CDR3 DNA reads TGTGCCAGCAGTTTAGAGGCCAACTATGGCTACACCTTC. Translating it yields CASSLEANYGYTF.

The table lists this clone with a count of one. CDR3: CASSPRLGGSGNTIYF. The CDR3, as DNA: TGTGCCAGTAGTCCGCGCCTGGGGGGTTCTGGAAACACCATATATTTT. The chain employs TRBV19 and TRBJ1-3; weak D call: TRBD1 (5 bases). Trimming cost V 5 bases and J 1 base, with 15 bases left between them. CDR3 size: 16 residues. The V gene's germline CDR1 is LNHDA and CDR2 SQIVND (reference sequence).

The rearrangement links TRBV2 to TRBJ1-5, with TRBD1 as a possible D gene (5 bases). The V end was cut by 7 bases, the J end by 7 bases, with 17 bases between. Germline V gene lookup returns CDR1 SNHLY and CDR2 FYNNEI. The CDR3 length is 14 residues. The CDR3 DNA reads TGTGCCAGCACCCCCTGGGAGGGGACCCAGCCCCAGCATTTT. It codes for CASTPWEGTQPQHF.

This clone was seen only once. V and J are TRBV5-1 and TRBJ1-6; D perhaps matches TRBD1 (5 bases). The CDR3 has 16 residues. CDR1 SGHRS and CDR2 YFSETQ come from the germline V gene. Between the trimmed V and J ends, which lost 0 bases and 6 bases, there was a span of 13 bases. The CDR3 is CASSLGFRGGNSPLHF. The CDR3 DNA is TGCGCCAGCAGCTTGGGTTTTAGGGGCGGTAATTCACCCCTCCACTTT.

The table lists this clone with a count of one. The rearrangement uses TRBV6-1 and TRBJ1-1; D not certain. The V gene lost 1 base and the J gene lost 3 bases, with 18 bases spanning the gap. CDR3 size: 17 residues. CDR1 and CDR2 from the germline V gene are MNHNS and SASEGT. CDR3 DNA: TGTGCCAGCAGTGAAGACTTTAAGGTGGGCTGGGACACTGAAGCTTTCTTT. This codes for CASSEDFKVGWDTEAFF.

This sequence joins TRBV27 and TRBJ1-5; D is ambiguous. Trimming removed 5 bases from V and 7 bases from J, with 12 bases in between. The germline V gene has CDR1 MNHEY and CDR2 SMNVEV (reference sequence). This CDR3 is built from 13 residues. CDR3 in DNA: TGTGCCAGCAGTCTAGCGACGGGACAGCCCCAGCATTTT. Residues: CASSLATGQPQHF.

Only a few counts were recorded for this clone. The rearrangement joins TRBV4-2 to TRBJ2-5; no definite D call. The CDR3 totals 14 residues. Trimming shortened V by 0 bases and J by 3 bases, and 8 bases separated the two germline ends. Per germline, CDR1 LGHNA and CDR2 YNFKEQ. The CDR3: CASSQDRVEETQYF. CDR3 nucleotide sequence: TGTGCCAGCAGCCAAGATCGGGTGGAAGAGACCCAGTACTTC.

V is TRBV15 and J is TRBJ1-1; D gene ambiguous. Germline values: CDR1 LNHNV, CDR2 YYDKDF (reference sequence). This CDR3 contains 11 residues. V lost 0 bases and J 7 bases, leaving 3 bases between the germline ends. CDR3 residues: CATSRDSEAFF. CDR3 coding DNA: TGTGCCACCAGCAGAGATAGTGAAGCTTTCTTT. Complete variable domain (other parts from reference TRBV15 and TRBJ1-1): DAMVIQNPRYQVTQFGKPVTLSCSQTLNHNVMYWYQQKSSQAPKLLFHYYDKDFNNEADTPDNFQSRRPNTSFCFLDIRSPGLGDTAMYLCATSRDSEAFFGQGTRLTVV.

This clone was seen more than once but under ten times. The rearrangement uses TRBV6-6 and TRBJ2-5; 10 nucleotides agree with TRBD2. After removal of 2 bases from V and 3 bases from J, the junction contained 0 bases not matched to a gene. The CDR3 has 14 residues. Germline CDR1 MNHNY, CDR2 SVGAGI (reference sequence). The CDR3 sequence is CASSYLAGEETQYF. The CDR3 bases are TGTGCCAGCAGTTACCTAGCGGGGGAAGAGACCCAGTACTTC.

CDR3 nucleotide sequence: TGTGCCAGCAGCTCCGGGGTCCAAAAGGAGACCCAGTACTTC. Translating gives CASSSGVQKETQYF. The chain is built from TRBV11-3 and TRBJ2-5; D may be TRBD2 (5 bases). There are 14 residues in the CDR3. V lost 4 bases to trimming and J lost 5 bases, with 14 bases between them. Germline assignment: CDR1 SGHNT and CDR2 YENEEA.

V is TRBV19 and J is TRBJ1-1; D call uncertain. Germline V gene data show CDR1 as LNHDA and CDR2 as SQIVND (reference sequence). V was clipped by 4 bases and J by 1 base, with 19 bases between them. The CDR3 extends over 17 amino acids. This chain's CDR3 is CASSTNLLRGKNTEAFF. CDR3 coding DNA: TGTGCCAGTAGTACCAATCTTCTCCGAGGAAAGAACACTGAAGCTTTCTTT.

This clone was picked up one time. V usage is TRBV10-2 and J usage is TRBJ1-1; 7 nucleotides line up with TRBD1. The germline CDR1 and CDR2 sequences are WSHSY and SAAADI. CDR3 length: 16 residues. V trimming: 3 bases; J trimming: 6 bases; junction bases outside the gene matches: 13. CDR3 bases: TGCGCCAGCAGTGATCCCGCAGGGGGAGTACTTTCTGAAGCTTTCTTT. Amino acid sequence: CASSDPAGGVLSEAFF.

CDR3 in DNA: TGTGCCAGCAGCCCGCTAGCGGGGGGCACAGATACGCAGTATTTT. Translation gives CASSPLAGGTDTQYF. The chain combines TRBV7-8 with TRBJ2-3, with 10 bases matching TRBD2. Per germline, CDR1 SGHVS and CDR2 FQNEAQ. Trimming took 5 bases from V and 1 from J; bases not matched to a gene: 3. The CDR3 loop spans 15 amino acids.

The rearrangement links TRBV4-1 to TRBJ1-1; D ambiguous. The germline V gene has CDR1 MGHRA and CDR2 YSYEKL. The CDR3 totals 14 residues. V was trimmed by 0 bases and J by 8 bases, leaving 13 bases between them. The CDR3 DNA follows: TGCGCCAGCAGCCAAGATAACAACCGCAGGGAAGCTTTCTTT. It is translated as CASSQDNNRREAFF.

The rearrangement links TRBV6-5 to TRBJ1-5, with unresolved D. This CDR3 has 13 residues. V lost 0 bases and J lost 9, with 9 bases in between. CDR1 is MNHEY, CDR2 SVGAGI, per germline. CDR3: CASSYSTFSPQHF. The CDR3 DNA is TGTGCCAGCAGTTACTCGACTTTTTCGCCCCAGCATTTT.

The chain joins TRBV18 to TRBJ2-7; 10 bases are a match to TRBD1. Germline CDR1 and CDR2: KGHSH and LQKENI. This CDR3 is 13 amino acids long. With 2 bases clipped from V and 7 bases from J, the junction kept 2 bases outside the gene matches. CDR3 residues: CASSPDRGLEQYF. For the CDR3, the DNA is TGTGCCAGCTCACCAGACAGGGGGCTAGAGCAGTACTTC.